This paragraph covers one T cell receptor (beta chain) sequence. Its antigen is not yet known. No base quality values were provided; no much bigger clone lies one nucleotide off. TCRbeta CDR3 regions were amplified from genomic DNA using the immunoSEQ Assay, a bias-controlled multiplex PCR. Per the source publication's procedure: Within the assay, amplification of reference gene primers was used to estimate how many nucleated cells each sample contained. To quantify the absolute abundance of each unique TCRbeta CDR3 rearrangement, sequence reads were collapsed and filtered. Productive Simpson clonality was computed per sample as the square root of Simpson's diversity index over productive rearrangements. The table was pulled from immuneACCESS by TCRdb, which kept in-frame rearrangements only. Such tables lose some clones; where checked, under half of the loss comes from unresolved V genes, and the rest has no known cause. V and J calls and clone size are those listed in that table; D and trimming were worked out from the DNA. This sample gives fewer than 50,000 clones in total; roughly three quarters of them show up just once. Jointly, the top ten make up 19% of the sample.

The data were taken from a study of blood T cell repertoires in COVID-19 (dated by TCRdb to 2020 to 2021). Regarding the research as a whole: Samples covering the acute and convalescent phases of COVID-19 were provided by collaborators in the United States, Italy and Spain. The material from the prospective study consisted of cDNA or gDNA derived from T cells, B-cell-depleted T cells, or PBMCs. Subjects who had been exposed to COVID-19, were actively infected with it, or had recovered from it provided the deeply sampled blood TCRbeta repertoires that made up the dataset. The repertoires were released in a freely available public database intended as a resource for research on the immune response to SARS-CoV-2. The samples were drawn from the first 160 participants of the ongoing ImmuneRACE study and from over 950 subjects provided by 6 global collaborators. Nearly every sample came with metadata listing a de-identified subject ID, COVID-19 status, age in years and sex. Where available, HLA class I and class II types were obtained from metadata supplied by the sample provider rather than from assay-based typing. The paper as a whole reports these results and caveats: The amount of clinical and demographic metadata varied by source and participant and was provided uncurated.

The CDR3 contains 15 residues, cysteine and phenylalanine counted. Left in the record is the CDR3 DNA by itself, 45 bases read in frame from the first base. For CDR1 and CDR2, the germline V gene lists SGHTA and FQGNSA. For this chain, trimming is 6 bases at the V end and 2 bases at the J end, and the number of junction bases without a gene match is 7. The collaborating institutions used their own protocols to collect whole blood in K2EDTA tubes. For TCRbeta analysis, collaborators shipped samples as frozen whole blood, isolated PBMCs, or DNA extracted from either of those sample types. Specimen: peripheral blood. The source is a man between 70 and 80 years old with acute or convalescent COVID-19. The chain links TRBV7-2 with TRBJ2-3; the central 8 bases match TRBD2. The CDR3 region reads CASSFSGGPTDTQYF. The DNA sequence follows: TGTGCCAGCAGTTTTTCGGGGGGGCCCACAGATACGCAGTATTTT.